This T cell receptor (beta chain) was identified during a study of blood T cell repertoires in COVID-19 (dated by TCRdb to about 2020). About the investigation overall: Samples from collaborators originated in the United States, Italy and Spain and spanned both the acute and convalescent phases of COVID-19. Where available, HLA class I and class II types were obtained from metadata supplied by the sample provider rather than from assay-based typing. The prospective study material was composed of cDNA or gDNA derived from T cells, B-cell-depleted T cells, or PBMCs. The samples were drawn from two sources: the first 160 participants of the ongoing ImmuneRACE study, and 1,200 or so subjects contributed by 6 global collaborators. The repertoires were made available in a free public database intended to serve as a resource for research on the immune response to SARS-CoV-2. Deeply sampled blood TCRbeta repertoires from subjects exposed to, actively infected with, or recovered from COVID-19 were included in the dataset. Sample metadata almost always included a de-identified subject ID, COVID-19 status, age in years and sex.

The CDR3 holds 18 amino acids from the cysteine to the phenylalanine. The only DNA kept is the CDR3, 54 bases in frame from the first base. Looking up the germline V gene yields CDR1 SGHAT and CDR2 FQNNGV. V is clipped by 0 bases and J by 7 bases, and the sequence between their germline boundaries is 19 bases long. General conclusions and limits of the study: The quantity of clinical and demographic metadata differed by source and by participant and was supplied without curation.

Participants in the prospective study were aged roughly 18 to 90 years, lived in more than 20 United States geographic areas, and enrolled through a virtual design. In the prospective study, cohorts were assigned on the basis of participant-reported clinical history obtained from a screening survey and a study questionnaire. For ImmuneRACE Cohort 3, a participant was defined as recovered based on two consecutive negative NP/OP PCR tests, clearance by a healthcare professional, or resolution of symptoms. In the prospective study, mobile phlebotomists collected whole blood, serum and a nasopharyngeal or oropharyngeal swab from each participant. Additional blood draws and questionnaires over an approximately two-month period could optionally be provided by prospective study participants. Before DNA extraction, blood samples from the prospective study were shipped at room temperature or frozen. TCRbeta CDR3 regions were amplified from genomic DNA using the immunoSEQ Assay, a bias-controlled multiplex PCR. The paper's data handling went like this. The number of nucleated cells in each sample was estimated from the amplification of reference gene primers within the assay. To quantify the absolute abundance of each unique TCRbeta CDR3 rearrangement, sequence reads were collapsed and filtered. Productive Simpson clonality was computed per sample as the square root of Simpson's diversity index over productive rearrangements. TCRdb stores this immuneACCESS table with in-frame sequences only. Part of the clones is absent; in the studies checked, under half of the shortfall reflects unresolved V genes, and no reason is known for the rest. V and J calls and clone size come straight from that table; D and trimming were deduced from the DNA. The sample has 250,000 or so clones on record, approximately 84% of them singletons. About 1.7% of the sample rests with the top ten.

Note on this clone: This clone's antigen is unknown. The sample holds no much larger clone one base away, and base qualities are not on file.

This receptor was taken from a man aged 40-49 years who had recovered from COVID-19. The rearrangement combines TRBV11-2 with TRBJ1-6, with no confident D gene call. The sequenced material came from PBMCs or T cells enriched from blood (not recorded which). The CDR3 amino acid sequence is: CASSLDLGSGFLNSPLHF. The DNA sequence reads TGTGCCAGCAGCTTAGATCTCGGCAGCGGTTTCCTAAATTCACCCCTCCACTTT.